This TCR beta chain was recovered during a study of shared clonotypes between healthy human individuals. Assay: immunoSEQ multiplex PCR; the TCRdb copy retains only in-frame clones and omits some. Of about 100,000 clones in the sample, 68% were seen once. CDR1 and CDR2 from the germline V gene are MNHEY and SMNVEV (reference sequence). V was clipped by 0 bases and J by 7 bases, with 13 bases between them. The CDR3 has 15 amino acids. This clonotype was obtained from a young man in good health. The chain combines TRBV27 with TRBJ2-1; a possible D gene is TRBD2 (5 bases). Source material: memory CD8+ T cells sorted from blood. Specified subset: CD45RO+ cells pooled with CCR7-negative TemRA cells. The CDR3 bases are TGTGCCAGCAGTTTATCCGGGTTGTCGGGGAATGAGCAGTTCTTC. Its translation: CASSLSGLSGNEQFF.